This record covers a single T cell receptor (beta chain). RNA transcripts were the template for amplifying TCR beta CDR3 regions. RT-PCR in the first round (using the HTBI primer set) targeted the TCR CDR3. TCRdb called the multiplex PCR reads again in MiXCR, with one record for every CDR3 protein. The sample lists around 520,000 distinct CDR3 sequences; roughly 15% were seen once. The sample originates from a study of T cells in Graves' hyperthyroidism and ophthalmopathy. V was clipped by 7 bases and J by 6 bases; unmatched bases: 8. This CDR3 has 12 residues. Per the germline V gene, CDR1 is SQVTM and CDR2 is ANQGSEA.

This chain uses TRBV29-1 with TRBJ2-7, with 8 bases matching TRBD1. This sequence was found in a woman in her thirties or forties with Graves' hyperthyroidism. Input material: blood. The CDR3: CSAGQGAPEQYF. The DNA for the CDR3 is TGCAGCGCCGGACAGGGCGCCCCCGAGCAGTACTTC.